This T cell receptor beta chain was captured in a study of human T cells and chemical hapten exposure. MiXCR, applied by TCRdb to the RACE reads, yields one record per CDR3 protein. This sample has 280,000 or so distinct CDR3 sequences, with roughly 7.4% found just once. This clonotype turned up a few times. Its antigen is currently unknown. Time point: pre-sensitization, week 0. Indicated treatment: therapeutic diphenylcyclopropenone sensitization with weekly scalp DPC. Study results and caveats: The study found that DPC sensitization did not change TCRs above 1 in 1000 frequency.

The ends lost 0 bases at V and 6 bases at J; junction bases unmatched: 4. From germline, CDR1 is LGHNA and CDR2 YSLEER. CDR3 length equals 15 residues. The J gene is TRBJ2-3, the V gene TRBV4-3, with TRBD2 identical over 9 bases. This sequence was found in a young man with alopecia areata. Some clones in this sample may be carry-over from other donors' samples. The sequencing here drew on whole blood, taken in connection with sensitization to the hapten diphenylcyclopropenone (DPC). The CDR3: CASSQEGLASDTQYF. The DNA of the CDR3 is TGCGCCAGCAGCCAAGAGGGACTAGCATCTGATACGCAGTATTTT.